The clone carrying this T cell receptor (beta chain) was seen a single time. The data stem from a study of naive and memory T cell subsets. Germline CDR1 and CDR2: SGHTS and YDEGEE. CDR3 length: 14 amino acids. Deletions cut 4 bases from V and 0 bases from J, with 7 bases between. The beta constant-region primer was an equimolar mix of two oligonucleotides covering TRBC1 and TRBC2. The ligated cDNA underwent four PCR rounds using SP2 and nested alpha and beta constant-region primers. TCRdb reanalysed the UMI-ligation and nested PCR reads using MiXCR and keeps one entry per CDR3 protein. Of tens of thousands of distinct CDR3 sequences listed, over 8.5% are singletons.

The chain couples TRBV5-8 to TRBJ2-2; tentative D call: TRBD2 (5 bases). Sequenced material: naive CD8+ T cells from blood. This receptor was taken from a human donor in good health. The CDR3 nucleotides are TGTGCCAGCAGCCGGAGGACGAACACCGGGGAGCTGTTTTTT. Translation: CASSRRTNTGELFF.